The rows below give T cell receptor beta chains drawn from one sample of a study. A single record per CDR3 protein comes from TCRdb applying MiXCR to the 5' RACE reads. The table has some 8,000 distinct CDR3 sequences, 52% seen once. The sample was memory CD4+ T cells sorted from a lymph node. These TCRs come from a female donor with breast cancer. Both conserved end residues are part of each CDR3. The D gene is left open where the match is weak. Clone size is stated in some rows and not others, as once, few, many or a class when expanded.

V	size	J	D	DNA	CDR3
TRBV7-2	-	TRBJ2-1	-	TGTGCCAGCAGCCTTAGCAACAATGAGCAGTTCTTC	CASSLSNNEQFF
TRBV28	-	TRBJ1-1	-	TGTGCCAGCAGTTTGGGGGGTCAGGGTGCCACTGAAGCTTTCTTT	CASSLGGQGATEAFF
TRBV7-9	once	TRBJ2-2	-	TGTGCCAGCAGCTTACACATTAGGATGGACTCACCCGGGGAGCTGTTTTTT	CASSLHIRMDSPGELFF
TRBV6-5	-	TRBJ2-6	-	TGTGCCAGCAGTTACTCAAGGGGTTACGTCCTGACTTTC	CASSYSRGYVLTF
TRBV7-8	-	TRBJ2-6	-	TGTGCCAGCAGCTTAGTCTCTGGGGCCAACGTCCTGACTTTC	CASSLVSGANVLTF
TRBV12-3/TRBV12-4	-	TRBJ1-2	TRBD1	TGTGCCAGCAGTTACCCAGGGGGCACCGATTATGGCTACACCTTC	CASSYPGGTDYGYTF
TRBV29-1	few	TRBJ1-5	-	TGCAGCGTTGAAGATCAGGGACAGCCCCAGCATTTT	CSVEDQGQPQHF
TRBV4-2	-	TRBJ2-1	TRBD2	TGTGCCAGCAGCGGGACTAGCGGGAACAATGAGCAGTTCTTC	CASSGTSGNNEQFF
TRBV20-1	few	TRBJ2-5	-	TGCAGTGCGCCCTCCGAGGAGACCCAGTACTTC	CSAPSEETQYF
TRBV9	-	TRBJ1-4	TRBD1	TGTGCCAGCAGCGGCACAGGGGGAGCTGAAAAACTGTTTTTT	CASSGTGGAEKLFF
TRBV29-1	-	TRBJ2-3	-	TGCAGCGTTGGGGGGCGGTCAGATACGCAGTATTTT	CSVGGRSDTQYF
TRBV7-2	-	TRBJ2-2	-	TGTGCCAGCAGCTTAGGAGGGCCCGCGAACACCGGGGAGCTGTTTTTT	CASSLGGPANTGELFF
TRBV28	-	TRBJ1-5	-	TGTGCCAGCAGTGGGGTCAGTCAGCCCCAGCATTTT	CASSGVSQPQHF
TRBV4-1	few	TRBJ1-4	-	TGCGCCAGCAGCCAAGACAGAGGAGGAGTGAATGAAAAACTGTTTTTT	CASSQDRGGVNEKLFF
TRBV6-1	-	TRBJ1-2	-	TGTGCCAGCAGTGAAACCCGGCGCGGCTATGGCTACACCTTC	CASSETRRGYGYTF
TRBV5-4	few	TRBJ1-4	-	TGTGCCAGCAGCTTGGGGCAGACAAATGAAAAACTGTTTTTT	CASSLGQTNEKLFF
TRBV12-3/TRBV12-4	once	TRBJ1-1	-	TGTGCCAGCAGTTTAGGGCAGATAAACACTGAAGCTTTCTTT	CASSLGQINTEAFF
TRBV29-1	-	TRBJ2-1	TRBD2	TGCAGCGTTTGGGGTGTGGGGACTAGCGGCTACAATGAGCAGTTCTTC	CSVWGVGTSGYNEQFF
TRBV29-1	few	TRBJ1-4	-	TGCAGCGTTGTGGGAGTCGAAACAACTAATGAAAAACTGTTTTTT	CSVVGVETTNEKLFF
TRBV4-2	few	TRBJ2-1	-	TGTGCCAGCAGCCAAGGGAGCTCCTACAATGAGCAGTTCTTC	CASSQGSSYNEQFF
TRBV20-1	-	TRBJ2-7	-	TGCAGTGCTCTTTCAAGACTAGACTCTCCCTACGAGCAGTACTTC	CSALSRLDSPYEQYF
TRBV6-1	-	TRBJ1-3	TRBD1	TGTGCCAGCACCCTCCGGGACAGGGCCGGTGGAAACACCATATATTTT	CASTLRDRAGGNTIYF
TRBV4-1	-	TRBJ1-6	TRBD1	TGCGCCAGCAGCTCAACCGGGACAGGGATAACACCCCTCCACTTT	CASSSTGTGITPLHF
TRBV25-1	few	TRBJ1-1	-	TGTGCCAGCAGTGATACGGTGAGGGGCGCTGAAGCTTTCTTT	CASSDTVRGAEAFF
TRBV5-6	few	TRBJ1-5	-	TGTGCCAGCAGCATATGGGGCGGCAATCAGCCCCAGCATTTT	CASSIWGGNQPQHF
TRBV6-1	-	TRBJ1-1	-	TGTGCCAGCAGTGAAGTACGTTGGAACACTGAAGCTTTCTTT	CASSEVRWNTEAFF
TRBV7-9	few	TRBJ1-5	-	TGTGCCAGCAGCCGGGACGGCGGCATCGGGCAGCCCCAGCATTTT	CASSRDGGIGQPQHF
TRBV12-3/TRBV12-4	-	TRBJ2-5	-	TGTGCCAGCAGTTTGATCGACCCAGAGACCCAGTACTTC	CASSLIDPETQYF
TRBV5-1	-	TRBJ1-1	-	TGCGCCAGCAGATCGCCGTCTATGAACACTGAAGCTTTCTTT	CASRSPSMNTEAFF
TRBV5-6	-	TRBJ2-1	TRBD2	TGTGCCAGCAGCTTCCTAGCGGGGGCCTACAATGAGCAGTTCTTC	CASSFLAGAYNEQFF
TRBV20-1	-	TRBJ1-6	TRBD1	TGCAGTGCTAGGGGTGAGACAGGGGAGAATTCACCCCTCCACTTT	CSARGETGENSPLHF
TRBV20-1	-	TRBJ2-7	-	TGCAGTGCCCGCCCCCCGGGTTTATCCTACGAGCAGTACTTC	CSARPPGLSYEQYF
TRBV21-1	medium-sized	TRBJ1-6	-	TGTGCCAGCAGAAGGCGGAAGCCTGGTTTT	CASRRRKPGF
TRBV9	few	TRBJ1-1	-	TGTGCCAGCAGCGTAGACGGGGGCGGTGAAGCTTTCTTT	CASSVDGGGEAFF
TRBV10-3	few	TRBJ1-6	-	TGTGCCATCAGTGAGTCGGGGCACACTATAACCCTCCACTTT	CAISESGHTITLHF
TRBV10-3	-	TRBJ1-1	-	TGTGCCATCAGTGTTGAGAGGATGAACACTGAAGCTTTCTTT	CAISVERMNTEAFF
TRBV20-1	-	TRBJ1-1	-	TGCAGTGCTAGAGAGAAGGGAGGTGAAGCTTTCTTT	CSAREKGGEAFF
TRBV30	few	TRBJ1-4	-	TGTGCCTGGAGTGCCAGACCTAATGAAAAACTGTTTTTT	CAWSARPNEKLFF
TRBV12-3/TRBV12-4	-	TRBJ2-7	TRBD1	TGTGCCAGCAGATCGGGACAGTCCTACGAGCAGTACTTC	CASRSGQSYEQYF
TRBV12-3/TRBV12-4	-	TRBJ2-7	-	TGTGCCAGCAGTTTCTGGTCCGCTTACGAGCAGTACTTC	CASSFWSAYEQYF
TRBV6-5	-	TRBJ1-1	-	TGTGCCAGCAGTTACTCGATCCCGGGCTCTGAAGCTTTCTTT	CASSYSIPGSEAFF
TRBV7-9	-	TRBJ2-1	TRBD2	TGTGCCAGCAGCCCCTCGGGGGGGGGCGATGAGCAGTTCTTC	CASSPSGGGDEQFF
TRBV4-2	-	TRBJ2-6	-	TGTGCCAGCAGCCAAGAAGGGGGAGGGGCCAACGTCCTGACTTTC	CASSQEGGGANVLTF
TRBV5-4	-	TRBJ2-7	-	TGTGCCAGCAGCTTGGATCAGCCCTACGGAGAGCAGTACTTC	CASSLDQPYGEQYF
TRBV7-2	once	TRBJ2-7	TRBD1	TGTGCCAGCAGCTTAGTAGCGGACAGGGACCTCTTATACGAGCAGTACTTC	CASSLVADRDLLYEQYF
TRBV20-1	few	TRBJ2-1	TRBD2	TGCAGTGCTAGGAGGCTAGCGGACTACAATGAGCAGTTCTTC	CSARRLADYNEQFF
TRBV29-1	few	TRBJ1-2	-	TGCAGCGTTGAAGCCTCCGCAACGGGCTACACCTTC	CSVEASATGYTF
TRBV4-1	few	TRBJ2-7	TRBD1	TGCGCCAGCAGCCGGCTAAGAGGAGCAGGGGGCTACGAGCAGTACTTC	CASSRLRGAGGYEQYF
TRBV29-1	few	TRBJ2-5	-	TGCAGCGCTGGGCCAGGGATGGAGACCCAGTACTTC	CSAGPGMETQYF
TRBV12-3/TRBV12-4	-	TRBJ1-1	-	TGTGCCAGCAGTTTAGATAAGAACACTGAAGCTTTCTTT	CASSLDKNTEAFF
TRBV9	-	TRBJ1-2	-	TGTGCCAGCAGTAGCTCGGGCTATGGCTACACCTTC	CASSSSGYGYTF
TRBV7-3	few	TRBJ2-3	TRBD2	TGTGCCAGCAGCCAAGCCAGCGGGAGAGGTGATACGCAGTATTTT	CASSQASGRGDTQYF
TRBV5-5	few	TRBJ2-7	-	TGTGCCAGCAGCTTGGTAACAGGGATGGGGGAGCAGTACTTC	CASSLVTGMGEQYF
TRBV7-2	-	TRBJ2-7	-	TGTGCCAGCAGCGATCACCGGGACGCACGCTACGAGCAGTACTTC	CASSDHRDARYEQYF
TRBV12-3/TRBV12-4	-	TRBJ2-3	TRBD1	TGTGCCAGCAGTTACCGGGACAGGGGCGCAAATACGCAGTATTTT	CASSYRDRGANTQYF
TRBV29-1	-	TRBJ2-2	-	TGCAGCGTGGATAAGACCGGGGAGCTGTTTTTT	CSVDKTGELFF